The clone carrying this T cell receptor beta chain was detected only once. Its antigen remains unknown. This entry belongs to a study of shared clonotypes between healthy human individuals. Study outcomes and limitations: Large sequencing depth failed to make sorted-subset sequencing complete, rarefaction showed.

Germline V gives CDR1 SGHRS, CDR2 YFSETQ. The V gene end was trimmed by 1 base and the J gene end by 2 bases; junction bases not matched to a gene: 3. CDR3 size: 16 residues. The study drew all its donors from Caucasian adults living in Nashville, Tennessee. The study separated CD4+ cells into CD45RA+ naive and CD45RA-negative memory subsets. Deep-level running was used for the assay. Sequenced by immunoSEQ multiplex PCR; TCRdb stores in-frame clones only, minus some. The sample has some 1.4 million clones; approximately 96% are singletons. This chain joins TRBV5-1 and TRBJ2-1; 10 bases match TRBD1. Sequencing input: naive CD4+ T cells sorted from blood. The subset is: CD45RA+ positively selected. The receptor was derived from a man aged 25-45 years in good health. DNA for the CDR3: TGCGCCAGCAGCTTGACGACAGGGGGCCCCTACAATGAGCAGTTCTTC. Amino acid sequence: CASSLTTGGPYNEQFF.